The 28 T cell receptor beta chains presented below share a single source sample, sequenced in a study of blood T cells in healthy people across ages. PCR was performed a second time for about 7 to 11 cycles using a sample-barcoded 5' primer and a J-beta primer mix. Via MiXCR, TCRdb re-called the 5' RACE reads, giving one row per CDR3 protein. The sample lists approximately 780,000 distinct CDR3 sequences; roughly 24% were seen once. The same data also went into a second study, on T cells of mothers and their children.

Sequencing was carried out using blood. The receptor source for this set is a boy aged 5-17 years in good health.

This clonotype has a handful of counts. The chain recombines TRBV4-2 with TRBJ2-3, with 10 bases matching TRBD1. The germline gives CDR1 LGHNA, CDR2 YNFKEQ. The CDR3 is made up of 16 amino acids. V was pared by 0 bases and J by 4 bases, with 4 bases of the junction left unmatched. The CDR3 here is CASSQDRDRGPDTQYF. The CDR3 DNA follows: TGTGCCAGCAGCCAAGACCGGGACAGGGGCCCAGATACGCAGTATTTT.

The chain combines TRBV7-9 with TRBJ2-7; the D is unclear. The germline gives CDR1 SEHNR, CDR2 FQNEAQ (reference sequence). V lost 3 bases, J lost 9 bases, and 18 bases lay in between. This CDR3 contains 14 residues. This chain's CDR3 is CASSLDESSPGQYF. DNA for the CDR3: TGTGCCAGCAGCTTGGACGAGTCTTCCCCGGGGCAGTACTTC.

The rearrangement uses TRBV29-1 and TRBJ2-2; a weak D match, TRBD1 (7 bases). The CDR3 totals 12 residues. V lost 6 bases and J lost 7, with 12 bases in between. Germline CDR1 SQVTM, CDR2 ANQGSEA. Written as DNA, the CDR3 is TGCAGCGTCCAGGGGGGAGTCGGGGAGCTGTTTTTT. Translation gives CSVQGGVGELFF.

The CDR3 DNA follows: TGTGCCAGTAGTATAGCCCTCGGGGGCCCAGATACGCAGTATTTT. Translation: CASSIALGGPDTQYF. The V call is TRBV19, the J call TRBJ2-3; possibly TRBD1 or TRBD2 for D (6 bases each). V dropped 1 base and J dropped 4 bases, with 12 bases sitting between them. The CDR3 runs to 15 residues. Germline assignment: CDR1 LNHDA and CDR2 SQIVND (reference sequence).

The gene calls are TRBV6-2 or TRBV6-3 and TRBJ2-5; D not certain. V gave up 2 bases and J gave up 5 bases, with 15 bases separating them. The length of the CDR3 is 15 residues. CDR1 and CDR2 (germline): MNHEY, SVGEGT. The CDR3 nucleotides are TGTGCCAGCAGTTACCGGGCCCACCTGCCGGAGACCCAGTACTTC. Amino acid sequence: CASSYRAHLPETQYF.

Only a few counts were recorded for this clonotype. V and J are TRBV5-6 and TRBJ2-5; 8 bases line up with TRBD1. Germline-derived CDR1 and CDR2 are SGHDT and YYEEEE. J lost 2 bases, V lost 3 bases, and 9 bases had no gene match. The CDR3 is 16 residues long. CDR3 sequence (DNA): TGTGCCAGCAGCTGGAAAACGTGGACAGGGCAAGAGACCCAGTACTTC. Translation gives CASSWKTWTGQETQYF.

In DNA, the CDR3 is TGTGCCAGCAGTCAAGTTGGGCAGTCCCAGTACTTC. As protein: CASSQVGQSQYF. The genes are TRBV12-3 or TRBV12-4 and TRBJ2-5; no reliable D call. Trimming left V 5 bases short and J 9 bases short, with 13 bases between. The CDR3 sequence is 12 residues long.

The J gene is TRBJ1-1, the V gene TRBV6-5; D unclear. The V and J ends lost 2 bases and 0 bases respectively, with 13 bases between them. The CDR3 length is 16 residues. The germline CDR1 and CDR2 sequences are MNHEY and SVGAGI. CDR3 in DNA: TGTGCCAGCAGTTACCAACGGTCCGGGATGAACACTGAAGCTTTCTTT. Its translation is CASSYQRSGMNTEAFF.

V and J are TRBV5-1 and TRBJ1-4; 11 nucleotides align to TRBD1. Losses at the gene ends were 4 bases for V and 8 bases for J; bases not matched to a gene: 7. CDR1 and CDR2 (germline): SGHRS, YFSETQ. The CDR3 is 15 residues long. The CDR3 protein is CASSPGGTGGEKLFF. The CDR3 nucleotides read TGCGCCAGCAGCCCTGGTGGGACAGGGGGAGAAAAACTGTTTTTT.

This clonotype was observed a few times. The CDR3 bases are TGTGCCAGCAGCCAAACCGGGCGAGGAGTTTCACCCCTCCACTTT. Its protein is CASSQTGRGVSPLHF. This chain links TRBV3-1 with TRBJ1-6, with D hard to call. The V end lost 2 bases, the J end lost 9 bases, and 14 bases lay between the germline ends. Germline CDR1 is LGHDT and CDR2 is YNNKEL (reference sequence). The CDR3 consists of 15 residues.

The V gene is TRBV20-1, the J gene TRBJ1-1; D unresolved. The CDR3 runs to 11 residues. CDR1 is DFQATT, CDR2 SNEGSKA, per germline (reference sequence). The V end lost 8 bases, the J end lost 2 bases, and 9 bases lay between the germline ends. The CDR3 region is CSPTVNTEAFF. The DNA of the CDR3 is TGCAGTCCGACGGTTAACACTGAAGCTTTCTTT.

The rearrangement joins TRBV6-1 to TRBJ2-3; D is possibly TRBD1 (7 bases). The V and J ends lost 4 bases and 4 bases respectively, with 9 bases between them. CDR3 length: 13 amino acids. CDR1 and CDR2 (germline): MNHNS, SASEGT. CDR3 protein: CASSGRGPDTQYF. CDR3 in DNA: TGTGCCAGCAGTGGGAGGGGGCCAGATACGCAGTATTTT.

This chain connects TRBV21-1 to TRBJ2-1; the D call TRBD1 from the table was never checked on the DNA. The J call may be wrong; the DNA end is better matched by TRBJ2-7. TRBV21-1 corresponds to a pseudogene. This CDR3 contains 16 residues. CDR3 loop: CASSKEGGVDSYEQYF. The CDR3 DNA follows: TGTGCCAGCAGCAAAGAGGGCGGGGTGGATTCCTACGAGCAGTACTTC.

The table lists this clonotype with a few counts. This chain uses TRBV27 with TRBJ2-5; D may be TRBD2 (7 bases). The tail of the sequence fits TRBJ2-7 better, so the J call may be wrong. Per the germline V gene, CDR1 is MNHEY and CDR2 is SMNVEV (reference sequence). The CDR3 sequence is 16 residues long. The CDR3 region has the DNA TGTGCCAGCCGGATTACGACGGGGGGCTCGACCTACGAGCAGTACTTC. As protein: CASRITTGGSTYEQYF.

V usage is TRBV18 and J usage is TRBJ2-7, with 8 nucleotides matching TRBD2. With 10 bases clipped from V and 1 base from J, the junction kept 6 bases outside the gene matches. CDR3 length equals 13 residues. Germline CDR1 is KGHSH and CDR2 is LQKENI. This CDR3 is CATTSGVSYEQYF. As DNA, the CDR3 is TGTGCCACCACTAGCGGAGTTTCCTACGAGCAGTACTTC. Looking up the rest from reference TRBV18 and TRBJ2-7 gives the full variable domain: NAGVMQNPRHLVRRRGQEARLRCSPMKGHSHVYWYRQLPEEGLKFMVYLQKENIIDESGMPKERFSAEFPKEGPSILRIQQVVRGDSAAYFCATTSGVSYEQYFGPGTRLTVT.

This clonotype has a handful of counts. V is TRBV15 and J is TRBJ2-6; D is uncertain. Germline CDR1 reads LNHNV; CDR2 reads YYDKDF (reference sequence). V lost 0 bases and J 0 bases, leaving 18 bases between the germline ends. The CDR3 runs 20 residues. CDR3 bases: TGTGCCACCAGCAGAGATTTCTCCGCGGTATTAATCTCTGGGGCCAACGTCCTGACTTTC. Its translation: CATSRDFSAVLISGANVLTF. Full variable domain (missing parts from reference TRBV15 and TRBJ2-6): DAMVIQNPRYQVTQFGKPVTLSCSQTLNHNVMYWYQQKSSQAPKLLFHYYDKDFNNEADTPDNFQSRRPNTSFCFLDIRSPGLGDTAMYLCATSRDFSAVLISGANVLTFGAGSRLTVL.

V and J are TRBV5-6 and TRBJ2-1, with D perhaps given as TRBD1 or TRBD2 (5 bases each). Trimming removed 6 bases at V and 1 base at J, with 14 bases between. Germline V gives CDR1 SGHDT, CDR2 YYEEEE. The CDR3 is 15 residues long. In DNA, the CDR3 is TGTGCCAGCACGGCTAACGGGGCTTCCTACAATGAGCAGTTCTTC. This sequence encodes CASTANGASYNEQFF. The full variable domain, completed using reference TRBV5-6 and TRBJ2-1, is DAGVTQSPTHLIKTRGQQVTLRCSPKSGHDTVSWYQQALGQGPQFIFQYYEEEERQRGNFPDRFSGHQFPNYSSELNVNALLLGDSALYLCASTANGASYNEQFFGPGTRLTVL.

This clonotype was counted between two and nine times. CDR3 amino acids: CASTLGGFDGGYTF. Written as DNA, the CDR3 is TGCGCCAGCACACTTGGGGGGTTTGACGGCGGCTACACCTTC. The chain combines TRBV10-2 with TRBJ1-2, with TRBD1 as a possible D gene (5 bases). The CDR3 extends over 14 amino acids. With 7 bases removed from V and 8 bases from J, the gap between germline ends came to 20 bases. Germline V gives CDR1 WSHSY, CDR2 SAAADI.

This clonotype has only a few counts. The chain carries TRBV5-1 and TRBJ1-1, with TRBD1 matching 9 bases. The CDR3 has 16 residues. V shed 7 bases and J 1 base; nucleotides not matched to a gene: 11. The germline V gene encodes CDR1 SGHRS and CDR2 YFSETQ. Here the CDR3 reads CASEAGQGSTNTEAFF. The CDR3 DNA is TGCGCCAGCGAGGCCGGACAGGGGTCCACGAACACTGAAGCTTTCTTT.

This chain's CDR3 is CASRGGLNNEQFF. Written as DNA, the CDR3 is TGTGCCAGCAGGGGGGGACTCAACAATGAGCAGTTCTTC. The chain uses TRBV6-5 and TRBJ2-5, with a possible D match to TRBD2 (6 bases). Judging by the DNA end, TRBJ2-1 fits better; the J call may be wrong. Per the germline V gene, CDR1 is MNHEY and CDR2 is SVGAGI. This CDR3 comprises 13 residues.

This clonotype was observed a handful of times. The chain joins TRBV6-5 to TRBJ1-2, with D possibly being TRBD1 (6 bases). The ends were cut back, 6 bases at V and 0 bases at J, with 14 bases in the middle. The CDR3 has 15 amino acids. Germline CDR1 is MNHEY and CDR2 is SVGAGI. CDR3 in amino acids: CASSLGGPANYGYTF. In nucleotides, the CDR3 is TGTGCCAGCAGCCTGGGGGGGCCTGCTAACTATGGCTACACCTTC.

The sample holds a few counts of this clonotype. The genes are TRBV6-5 and TRBJ2-5, with 8 bases that match TRBD1. The CDR3 length is 15 residues. Trimming cost V 5 bases and J 4 bases; bases outside gene matches: 9. From germline, CDR1 is MNHEY and CDR2 SVGAGI. The CDR3 is CASSNDRGFPETQYF. The DNA for the CDR3 is TGTGCCAGCAGTAACGACAGGGGATTCCCAGAGACCCAGTACTTC.

The V and J genes are TRBV6-2 or TRBV6-3 and TRBJ2-1; TRBD2 matches 14 bases. The V and J ends lost 5 bases and 9 bases, in that order; junction bases with no gene match: 6. The CDR3 length is 15 residues. Germline lookup yields CDR1 MNHEY and CDR2 SVGEGT. As DNA, the CDR3 is TGTGCCAGCAGTCCGTTGACTAGCGGGAGGGTTGAGCAGTTCTTC. Translating it yields CASSPLTSGRVEQFF.

The chain uses TRBV12-3 or TRBV12-4 and TRBJ2-3; TRBD1 matches 8 bases. The junction had 9 bases not matched to a gene; V was cut back by 5 bases and J by 2 bases. There are 16 residues in the CDR3. This CDR3 reads CASSLPGTGSTDTQYF. CDR3 DNA sequence: TGTGCCAGCAGTCTACCGGGGACAGGATCCACAGATACGCAGTATTTT.

Comments on this clonotype: One junction end does not reproduce the germline sequence, and a read error may be involved. The chain combines TRBV6-1 with TRBJ1-2; D is undetermined. The CDR3 contains 15 residues. Germline CDR1 is MNHNS and CDR2 is SASEGT. The CDR3 loop is CASSEGSRGFNGCTF. The CDR3 DNA reads as TGTGCCAGCAGTGAAGGTAGCCGAGGGTTCAATGGCTGCACCTTC.

This chain joins TRBV12-5 and TRBJ2-1, with D tentatively TRBD1 (5 bases). With 5 bases removed from V and 4 bases from J, the gap between germline ends came to 12 bases. Germline V CDR1 and CDR2: LGHNT, FRNRAP. The CDR3 has 14 residues. CDR3 protein: CASGLAQGYNEQFF. The CDR3 DNA sequence: TGTGCTAGTGGTCTCGCGCAGGGTTACAATGAGCAGTTCTTC.

The chain has TRBV28 and TRBJ2-2; D is ambiguous. The CDR3 is 13 amino acids. Germline CDR1 is MDHEN and CDR2 is SYDVKM. With 7 bases removed from V and 7 bases from J, the gap between germline ends came to 13 bases. The CDR3 here is CASNLGQSGELFF. DNA of the CDR3: TGTGCCAGCAACCTCGGTCAGAGCGGGGAGCTGTTTTTT.

This chain links TRBV5-1 with TRBJ2-2, with a weak D call TRBD1 (5 bases). The germline CDR1 and CDR2 sequences are SGHRS and YFSETQ. This CDR3 comprises 16 residues. Trimming pared 5 bases from V and 0 bases from J, leaving 14 bases between. The CDR3 sequence: CASRFDSSTNTGELFF. CDR3 DNA sequence: TGCGCCAGCAGGTTTGACAGTTCTACGAACACCGGGGAGCTGTTTTTT.